The clone carrying this T cell receptor beta chain came up a few times. What it binds is not known. These data are taken from a study of cytomegalovirus exposure and HLA in healthy donors. General observations from the study: Only CMV serostatus was available as immune exposure information. DRB1 showed the most TCR associations and HLA-C the fewest in a later analysis, as rates varied by HLA locus. Sequencing probably produced one cluster of sequence variants that were highly shared.

The PCR had 60 Vbeta and 13 Jbeta primers. Clones were read by immunoSEQ multiplex PCR, and TCRdb kept only the in-frame ones, dropping some. The sample has more than 150,000 clones, about 78% seen once. Trimming removed 0 bases from V and 6 bases from J; junction bases left unmatched: 4. This CDR3 has 15 amino acids. The V gene's germline CDR1 is SGHVS and CDR2 FNYEAQ. Each donor's status was that of a healthy bone marrow donor. The rearrangement links TRBV7-6 to TRBJ2-2, with 7 positions matching TRBD2. This clonotype was obtained from a male donor in good health and CMV-seronegative. Sequencing used PBMCs. DNA for the CDR3: TGTGCCAGCAGCTTAGCGGGAGGGGAATCCGGGGAGCTGTTTTTT. This codes for CASSLAGGESGELFF.